Shown below are 15 T cell receptor beta chains from a single sample sequenced in a study of T cell responses to AZD1222 COVID-19 vaccine. TCRdb's table, derived via immunoSEQ multiplex PCR, lists solely in-frame clones and lacks some. Found here are roughly 100,000 clones, around 82% of them singletons; the top ten hold approximately 15%. The source material was peripheral blood, sampled on day 0 of AZD1222 vaccination. Source of these receptors: an adult in good health.

This chain joins TRBV7-3 and TRBJ1-1, with D hard to call. The CDR3 is 14 amino acids. V was shortened by 5 bases and J by 2 bases, with 12 bases between the two germline ends. The germline V gene has CDR1 SGHTA and CDR2 FQGTGA. The CDR3 DNA sequence: TGTGCCAGCAGCCCCCAGACAACTAACACTGAAGCTTTCTTT. Residues: CASSPQTTNTEAFF.

In this sample, this clone turned up a few times. The chain couples TRBV4-3 to TRBJ1-3; D gene uncertain. V was trimmed by 4 bases and J by 2 bases, leaving 15 bases between them. Germline-derived CDR1 and CDR2 are LGHNA and YSLEER. CDR3 length equals 16 residues. The CDR3 DNA is TGCGCCAGCAGCCCCGGGCTCCTAAACGCTGGAAACACCATATATTTT. This translates into CASSPGLLNAGNTIYF.

V and J are TRBV15 and TRBJ1-1, with D perhaps TRBD1 (5 bases). Germline-derived CDR1 and CDR2 are LNHNV and YYDKDF (reference sequence). Deletions cut 3 bases from V and 0 bases from J, with 11 bases between. The CDR3 runs 15 residues. CDR3 residues: CATSSRETLNTEAFF. CDR3 nucleotides: TGTGCCACCAGCAGCAGGGAAACCTTGAACACTGAAGCTTTCTTT. Looking up the rest from reference TRBV15 and TRBJ1-1 gives the full variable domain: DAMVIQNPRYQVTQFGKPVTLSCSQTLNHNVMYWYQQKSSQAPKLLFHYYDKDFNNEADTPDNFQSRRPNTSFCFLDIRSPGLGDTAMYLCATSSRETLNTEAFFGQGTRLTVV.

This clone has a single count. The chain employs TRBV25-1 and TRBJ1-2, with TRBD1 matching 11 bases. Trimming at V came to 3 bases and at J to 4 bases, leaving 10 bases not matched to a gene. The CDR3 is 17 residues long. Germline CDR1 MGHDK, CDR2 SYGVNS. In DNA form, the CDR3 reads TGTGCCAGCAGTGACCCGGCCGGGACAGGGGGGTCCTATGGCTACACCTTC. Protein: CASSDPAGTGGSYGYTF.

This clone was detected only once. The chain uses TRBV3-1 (or the pseudogene TRBV3-2) and TRBJ1-6; 8 bases fit TRBD1. Germline assignment: CDR1 LGHDT and CDR2 YNNKEL (reference sequence). This CDR3 has 16 amino acids. The V segment lost 2 bases and the J segment 9 bases; nucleotides outside the gene matches: 9. DNA of the CDR3: TGTGCCAGCAGCCAATCGAGGACAGGGAGAAGTTCACCCCTCCACTTT. Translation gives CASSQSRTGRSSPLHF.

The rearrangement links TRBV18 to TRBJ2-6, with 8 bases that match TRBD1. With 4 bases clipped from V and 0 bases from J, the junction kept 5 bases outside the gene matches. The CDR3 has 17 residues. The germline gives CDR1 KGHSH, CDR2 LQKENI. The CDR3 is CASSQRTGNSGANVLTF. The CDR3 coding sequence is TGTGCCAGCTCACAAAGGACAGGGAACTCTGGGGCCAACGTCCTGACTTTC.

V usage is TRBV6-5 and J usage is TRBJ2-5, with 8 bases lining up with TRBD1. The CDR3 is 16 residues long. Per the germline V gene, CDR1 is MNHEY and CDR2 is SVGAGI. With 4 bases clipped from V and 4 bases from J, the junction kept 11 bases outside the gene matches. CDR3 loop: CASSFANRGLGETQYF. The CDR3 bases are TGTGCCAGCAGTTTCGCCAACAGGGGGTTGGGAGAGACCCAGTACTTC.

The chain combines TRBV5-1 with TRBJ1-5, with 10 bases identical to TRBD1. V lost 4 bases and J lost 3; bases outside the gene matches: 4. CDR1 is SGHRS, CDR2 YFSETQ, per germline. The CDR3 consists of 15 residues. The CDR3 coding sequence is TGCGCCAGCAGCGTGGACAGGGGGTCCAATCAGCCCCAGCATTTT. It yields the protein CASSVDRGSNQPQHF.

The chain couples TRBV6-2 or TRBV6-3 to TRBJ1-2; no definite D call. Germline values: CDR1 MNHEY, CDR2 SVGEGT. This CDR3 is 14 amino acids long. The V end was cut by 5 bases, the J end by 6 bases, with 16 bases between. The DNA of the CDR3 is TGTGCCAGCAGTAATCCTACGGGTTCTGATGGCTACACCTTC. It translates to CASSNPTGSDGYTF.

The CDR3: CASSLEHGSYEQYF. DNA for the CDR3: TGTGCCAGCAGCTTAGAACACGGATCCTACGAGCAGTACTTC. The rearrangement joins TRBV11-3 to TRBJ2-7; D not certain. Germline V gene data show CDR1 as SGHNT and CDR2 as YENEEA. V shed 0 bases and J shed 1 base, with 7 bases lying between them. The CDR3 covers 14 residues. The full variable domain, completed using reference TRBV11-3 and TRBJ2-7, is EAGVVQSPRYKIIEKKQPVAFWCNPISGHNTLYWYLQNLGQGPELLIRYENEEAVDDSQLPKDRFSAERLKGVDSTLKIQPAELGDSAVYLCASSLEHGSYEQYFGPGTRLTVT.

The chain recombines TRBV7-3 with TRBJ2-2, with D hard to call. Trimming took off 5 bases at V and 6 bases at J, with 10 bases between the two ends. Germline V gene lookup returns CDR1 SGHTA and CDR2 FQGTGA. CDR3 size: 13 residues. CDR3 coding DNA: TGTGCCAGCAGCCCCAGTTGGGCCGGGGAGCTGTTTTTT. Its translation: CASSPSWAGELFF.

The chain is built from TRBV5-5 and TRBJ2-1; 10 bases are shared with TRBD2. The CDR3 runs to 12 residues. Germline V lookup: CDR1 SGHKS, CDR2 YYEKEE (reference sequence). J lost 7 bases, V lost 10 bases, and 5 bases had no gene match. CDR3 region: CAGAGGPNEQFF. The DNA for the CDR3 is TGTGCCGGAGCGGGAGGGCCGAATGAGCAGTTCTTC.

The chain carries TRBV6-5 and TRBJ1-1; D is unresolved. The CDR3 totals 13 residues. The germline V and J ends were trimmed by 7 bases and 10 bases, with 19 bases remaining between them. Looked up from germline, CDR1 is MNHEY and CDR2 is SVGAGI. The CDR3 nucleotides are TGTGCCAGCACTACCCCCATCCTTCGGGGAGCTTTCTTT. Protein sequence: CASTTPILRGAFF.

The J gene is TRBJ1-4, the V gene TRBV19; possibly TRBD1 for D (6 bases). CDR1 is LNHDA and CDR2 is SQIVND in the germline V gene (reference sequence). V was clipped by 5 bases and J by 5 bases, with 15 bases between them. The CDR3 has 15 residues. The CDR3 nucleotides are TGTGCCAGTAGTGGGGGCTTAGGTCGAAATGAAAAACTGTTTTTT. It translates to CASSGGLGRNEKLFF.

This chain's CDR3 is CASSIRQGAYQPQHF. The CDR3 coding sequence is TGTGCCAGCAGCATTAGACAGGGGGCCTATCAGCCCCAGCATTTT. The chain employs TRBV7-2 and TRBJ1-5; 10 positions match TRBD1. CDR1 and CDR2 (germline): SGHTA, FQGNSA. V shed 5 bases and J 5 bases; nucleotides not matched to a gene: 6. This CDR3 has 15 amino acids.